The rows below give T cell receptor beta chains drawn from one sample of a study of cytomegalovirus exposure and HLA in healthy donors. Some clones are missing from TCRdb's copy, which holds only in-frame ones; the method was immunoSEQ multiplex PCR. The table shows approximately 210,000 clones, with about 90% occurring only once. Sequencing was carried out using PBMCs. The receptors were gathered from a woman aged 18-29 years in good health and CMV-seronegative. Each CDR3 is given with its conserved first and last residue. The D gene is left open where the match is weak. Clone size, where shown, is once, few, many, or a class for clones that have expanded.

d_gene	abundance	v_gene	j_gene	CDR3nt	CDR3aa
TRBD1	NA	TRBV28	TRBJ1-2	TGTGCCACACAAGCCGAGACAGGGATTAACTATGGCTACACCTTC	CATQAETGINYGYTF
TRBD1	NA	TRBV13	TRBJ2-3	TGTGCCAGCAGCTCCGGGACAGCCACAGATACGCAGTATTTT	CASSSGTATDTQYF
TRBD2	few	TRBV6-1	TRBJ2-5	TGTGCCAGCAGTGAGGGGACTAGCGGGGCAGAGACCCAGTACTTC	CASSEGTSGAETQYF
NA	NA	TRBV10-3	TRBJ1-2	TGTGCCATCAGTGTTCAAGGGGTTGGTGGCTACACCTTC	CAISVQGVGGYTF
NA	few	TRBV6-1	TRBJ2-7	TGTGCCAGCAGTGAATTACCGGACTCTTCCTACGAGCAGTACTTC	CASSELPDSSYEQYF
TRBD1	NA	TRBV15	TRBJ2-7	TGTGCCACCAGCAGCGGACAGGGTTCCTACGAGCAGTACTTC	CATSSGQGSYEQYF
TRBD1	NA	TRBV5-6	TRBJ1-2	TGTGCCAGCATAACAAATACAGGGGGCTATGGCTACACCTTC	CASITNTGGYGYTF
TRBD1	once	TRBV7-2	TRBJ2-7	TGTGCCAGCAGCCCAGACAGGGGTAAGATCCTCTACGAGCAGTACTTC	CASSPDRGKILYEQYF
NA	NA	TRBV27	TRBJ1-2	TGTGCCAGCAGTTTCACAGATAACTATGGCTACACCTTC	CASSFTDNYGYTF
NA	NA	TRBV9	TRBJ2-1	TGTGCCAGCAGCGGGATGGACTATCCGGGTGGTGAGCAGTTCTTC	CASSGMDYPGGEQFF
NA	NA	TRBV15	TRBJ2-3	TGTGCCACCAGCCGCGGCGGCATGGGGGCGACGTCAGATACGCAGTATTTT	CATSRGGMGATSDTQYF
TRBD1	once	TRBV5-1	TRBJ1-1	TGCGCCAGCAGGACTACAGGGGATACTGAAGCTTTCTTT	CASRTTGDTEAFF
NA	NA	TRBV11-2	TRBJ2-2	TGTGCCAGCAGCTTATCGGTGAACACCGGGGAGCTGTTTTTT	CASSLSVNTGELFF
NA	once	TRBV28	TRBJ1-1	TGTGCCAGCAGTTTAAACAGGGCTGGCACTGAAGCTTTCTTT	CASSLNRAGTEAFF
TRBD1	once	TRBV6-5	TRBJ2-7	TGTGCCAGCAGTTACTGGGACAGCGGCTACGAGCAGTACTTC	CASSYWDSGYEQYF
TRBD1	NA	TRBV28	TRBJ2-5	TGTGCCAGCAGTCCTAAGGGGGCCGAAGAGACCCAGTACTTC	CASSPKGAEETQYF
NA	once	TRBV11-1	TRBJ2-1	TGTGCCAGCAGTTCTACTAGGTCCCAGTTCTTC	CASSSTRSQFF
TRBD1	few	TRBV30	TRBJ2-7	TGTGCCTGGGCTACGGACAGGGGCTACGAGCAGTACTTC	CAWATDRGYEQYF
TRBD2	NA	TRBV5-4	TRBJ2-7	TGTGCCAGCAGCTTGCCGACTAGCGGGAGGGTAGCCGAGCAGTACTTC	CASSLPTSGRVAEQYF